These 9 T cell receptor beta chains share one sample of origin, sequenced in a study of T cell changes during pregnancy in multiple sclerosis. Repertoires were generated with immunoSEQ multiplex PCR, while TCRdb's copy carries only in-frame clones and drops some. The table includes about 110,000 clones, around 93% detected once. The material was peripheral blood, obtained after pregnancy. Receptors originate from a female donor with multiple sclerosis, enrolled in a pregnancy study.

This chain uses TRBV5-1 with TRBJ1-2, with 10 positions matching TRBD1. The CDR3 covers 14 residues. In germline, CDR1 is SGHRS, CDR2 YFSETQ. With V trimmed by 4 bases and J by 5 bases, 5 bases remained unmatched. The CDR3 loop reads CASSGDRGGYGYTF. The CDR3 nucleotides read TGCGCCAGCAGCGGGGACAGGGGAGGGTATGGCTACACCTTC.

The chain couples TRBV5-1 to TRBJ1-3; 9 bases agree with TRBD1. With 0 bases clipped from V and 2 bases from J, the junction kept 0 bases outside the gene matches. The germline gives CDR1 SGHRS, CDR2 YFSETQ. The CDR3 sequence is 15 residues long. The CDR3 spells CASSLGQGAGNTIYF. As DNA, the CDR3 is TGCGCCAGCAGCTTGGGACAGGGGGCTGGAAACACCATATATTTT.

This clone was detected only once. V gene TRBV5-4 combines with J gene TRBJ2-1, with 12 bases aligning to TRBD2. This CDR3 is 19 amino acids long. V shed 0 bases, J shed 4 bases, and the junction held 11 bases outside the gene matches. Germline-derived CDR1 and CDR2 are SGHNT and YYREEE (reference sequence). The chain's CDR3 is CASSLVVPAGTSGYNEQFF. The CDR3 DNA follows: TGTGCCAGCAGCTTGGTAGTTCCCGCCGGGACTAGCGGGTACAATGAGCAGTTCTTC.

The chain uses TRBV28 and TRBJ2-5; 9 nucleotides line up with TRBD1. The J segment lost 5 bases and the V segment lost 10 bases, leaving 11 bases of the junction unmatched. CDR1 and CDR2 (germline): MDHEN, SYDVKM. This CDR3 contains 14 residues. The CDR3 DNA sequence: TGTGCCACCTACCCATGGACAGGGGCGGAGACCCAGTACTTC. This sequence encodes CATYPWTGAETQYF.

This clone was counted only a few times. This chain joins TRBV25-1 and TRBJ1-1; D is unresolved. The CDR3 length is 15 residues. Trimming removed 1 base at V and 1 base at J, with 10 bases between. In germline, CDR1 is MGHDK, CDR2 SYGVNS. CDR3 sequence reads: CASSESPPRNTEAFF. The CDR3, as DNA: TGTGCCAGCAGTGAATCTCCTCCCAGGAACACTGAAGCTTTCTTT.

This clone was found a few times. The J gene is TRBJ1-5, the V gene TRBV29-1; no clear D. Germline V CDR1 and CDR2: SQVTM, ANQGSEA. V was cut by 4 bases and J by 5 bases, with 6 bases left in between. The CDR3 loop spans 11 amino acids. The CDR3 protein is CSVGVDQPQHF. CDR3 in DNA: TGCAGCGTTGGAGTAGATCAGCCCCAGCATTTT.

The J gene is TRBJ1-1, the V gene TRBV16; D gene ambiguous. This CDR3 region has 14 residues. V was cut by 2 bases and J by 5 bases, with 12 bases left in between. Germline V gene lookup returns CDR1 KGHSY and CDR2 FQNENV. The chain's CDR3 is CASSQRTPGTEAFF. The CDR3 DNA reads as TGTGCCAGCAGCCAACGGACGCCGGGGACTGAAGCTTTCTTT.

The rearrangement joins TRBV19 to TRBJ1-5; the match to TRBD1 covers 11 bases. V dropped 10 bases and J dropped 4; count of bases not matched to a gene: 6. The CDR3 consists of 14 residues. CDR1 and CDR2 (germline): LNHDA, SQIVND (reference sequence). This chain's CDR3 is CATDRGQGNQPQHF. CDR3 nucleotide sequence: TGTGCCACGGACAGGGGGCAAGGAAATCAGCCCCAGCATTTT. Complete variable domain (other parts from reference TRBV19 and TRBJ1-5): DGGITQSPKYLFRKEGQNVTLSCEQNLNHDAMYWYRQDPGQGLRLIYYSQIVNDFQKGDIAEGYSVSREKKESFPLTVTSAQKNPTAFYLCATDRGQGNQPQHFGDGTRLSIL.

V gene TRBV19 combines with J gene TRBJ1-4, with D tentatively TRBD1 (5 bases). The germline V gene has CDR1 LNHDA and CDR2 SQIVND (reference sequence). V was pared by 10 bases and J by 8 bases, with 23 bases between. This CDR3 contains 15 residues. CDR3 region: CATCDRDGGKEKLFF. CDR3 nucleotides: TGTGCCACCTGCGACCGGGACGGGGGAAAGGAAAAACTGTTTTTT.